This TCR beta chain was recorded in a study of blood T cell repertoires in COVID-19. Measured with immunoSEQ multiplex PCR; TCRdb has only the in-frame clones, and not every one. The sample holds tens of thousands of clones, about 86% seen once. V was pared by 1 base and J by 4 bases, with 10 bases between. CDR1 is SGHDT, CDR2 YYEEEE, per germline. This CDR3 has 14 amino acids. The sequence was obtained from a man in his 70s with active COVID-19. The chain joins TRBV5-6 to TRBJ2-3; a weak D match, TRBD2 (5 bases). The specimen sequenced was peripheral blood. The CDR3 protein is CASSLRTRADTQYF. In DNA form, the CDR3 reads TGTGCCAGCAGCTTGCGAACGCGGGCAGATACGCAGTATTTT.